The 18 T cell receptor beta chains below come from one sample, sequenced in a study of early T cells in non-severe SARS-CoV-2 infection. TCRdb independently ran MiXCR on the 5' RACE reads; one entry per CDR3 protein. The data contain 55,000 to 75,000 distinct CDR3 sequences, more than 9% of them singletons. Sequenced: whole blood. The receptors originated from an adult who was a healthcare worker with PCR-confirmed SARS-CoV-2 infection or an uninfected control (not recorded which).

This clonotype was found many times. The chain recombines TRBV3-1 with TRBJ1-1; D unclear. Between the trimmed V and J ends, which lost 4 bases and 2 bases, there was a span of 5 bases. CDR1 and CDR2 from the germline V gene are LGHDT and YNNKEL (reference sequence). CDR3 length: 12 residues. The CDR3 DNA is TGTGCCAGCAGCCGGGGTAACACTGAAGCTTTCTTT. Translated: CASSRGNTEAFF.

This clonotype was found a few times. This chain uses TRBV2 with TRBJ1-5; maybe TRBD1 (6 bases). The CDR3 loop spans 17 amino acids. Germline V gene sequence: CDR1 SNHLY, CDR2 FYNNEI. Trimming pared 8 bases from V and 7 bases from J, leaving 27 bases between. The CDR3 loop is CASSKTGSNARAQPQHF. CDR3 nucleotides: TGTGCCAGCTCAAAGACAGGCTCGAATGCAAGAGCGCAGCCCCAGCATTTT. The full variable domain, completed using reference TRBV2 and TRBJ1-5, is EPEVTQTPSHQVTQMGQEVILRCVPISNHLYFYWYRQILGQKVEFLVSFYNNEISEKSEIFDDQFSVERPDGSNFTLKIRSTKLEDSAMYFCASSKTGSNARAQPQHFGDGTRLSIL.

J is TRBJ1-5 and V is TRBV12-3 or TRBV12-4; tentatively, D is TRBD1 (5 bases). V was shortened by 5 bases and J by 6 bases, with 17 bases between the two germline ends. The CDR3 is 15 residues long. The CDR3 sequence is CASSPGGGASQPQHF. In DNA, the CDR3 is TGTGCCAGCAGTCCGGGGGGTGGGGCCAGTCAGCCCCAGCATTTT.

CDR3 sequence reads: CASSLHDSGGGGTQYF. The CDR3, as DNA: TGTGCCAGCTCACTTCACGACAGTGGGGGAGGAGGGACCCAGTACTTC. This chain uses TRBV18 with TRBJ2-5; D may be TRBD2 (6 bases). The CDR3 length is 16 residues. V was shortened by 4 bases and J by 7 bases, with 22 bases between the two germline ends. Germline loops: CDR1 KGHSH, CDR2 LQKENI. Based on the CDR3 plus reference TRBV18 and TRBJ2-5, the full variable domain is NAGVMQNPRHLVRRRGQEARLRCSPMKGHSHVYWYRQLPEEGLKFMVYLQKENIIDESGMPKERFSAEFPKEGPSILRIQQVVRGDSAAYFCASSLHDSGGGGTQYFGPGTRLLVL.

This clonotype was seen many times. V usage is TRBV5-1 and J usage is TRBJ2-3; no clear D gene. Germline V gives CDR1 SGHRS, CDR2 YFSETQ. Trimming took off 4 bases at V and 6 bases at J, with 6 bases between the two ends. This CDR3 comprises 11 residues. CDR3 bases: TGCGCCAGCAGCCCCGGGGATACGCAGTATTTT. Translation gives CASSPGDTQYF. Together with reference TRBV5-1 and TRBJ2-3, the CDR3 gives the full variable domain: KAGVTQTPRYLIKTRGQQVTLSCSPISGHRSVSWYQQTPGQGLQFLFEYFSETQRNKGNFPGRFSGRQFSNSRSEMNVSTLELGDSALYLCASSPGDTQYFGPGTRLTVL.

V usage is TRBV11-2 and J usage is TRBJ2-1; possibly TRBD2 for D (6 bases). The germline V gene has CDR1 SGHAT and CDR2 FQNNGV. The CDR3 contains 15 residues. The V end lost 1 base, the J end lost 0 bases, and 7 bases lay between the germline ends. In nucleotides, the CDR3 is TGTGCCAGCAGCTTAGGAGCGGGCTCCTACAATGAGCAGTTCTTC. This encodes CASSLGAGSYNEQFF.

The table lists this clonotype with many counts. This sequence joins TRBV30 and TRBJ2-2, with D perhaps matching TRBD1 (7 bases). Germline V gives CDR1 GTSNPN, CDR2 SVGIG (reference sequence). V lost 3 bases and J 0 bases, leaving 11 bases between the germline ends. CDR3 length: 15 residues. CDR3 sequence: CAWRQGRPNTGELFF. The CDR3 nucleotides are TGTGCCTGGAGACAGGGGAGGCCGAACACCGGGGAGCTGTTTTTT.

This sequence joins TRBV6-6 and TRBJ1-5, with 7 positions matching TRBD1. Germline V CDR1 and CDR2: MNHNY, SVGAGI (reference sequence). V was pared by 8 bases and J by 3 bases, with 4 bases of the junction left unmatched. CDR3 size: 13 residues. In DNA, the CDR3 is TGTGCCAGCGGAACAGGGGTCAATCAGCCCCAGCATTTT. Protein product: CASGTGVNQPQHF.

This clonotype was recorded a few times. This chain joins TRBV12-3 or TRBV12-4 and TRBJ2-7; D unclear. CDR3 length: 12 amino acids. The ends were cut back, 0 bases at V and 3 bases at J, with 3 bases in the middle. CDR3 sequence (DNA): TGTGCCAGCAGTTTAGCGGGCTACGAGCAGTACGTC. Protein: CASSLAGYEQYV.

This clonotype was picked up many times. V and J are TRBV19 and TRBJ2-2; D is unclear. This CDR3 region has 18 residues. Trimming took off 3 bases at V and 0 bases at J, with 17 bases between the two ends. Germline CDR1 LNHDA, CDR2 SQIVND (reference sequence). The CDR3 bases are TGTGCCAGTAGTATTTCACTCCAACAGTTCGCGAACACCGGGGAGCTGTTTTTT. This translates into CASSISLQQFANTGELFF.

This clonotype was found many times. J is TRBJ2-6 and V is TRBV5-8; D is possibly TRBD1 or TRBD2 (6 bases each). This CDR3 region has 18 residues. Germline CDR1 SGHTS, CDR2 YDEGEE. The V end was cut by 0 bases, the J end by 7 bases, with 20 bases between. CDR3 DNA: TGTGCCAGCAGCTTGGGCTCGAGGGGGGCGTCTTTTGCCAACGTCCTGACTTTC. Translating gives CASSLGSRGASFANVLTF.

This clonotype came up many times. The CDR3 loop reads CASGNGGISSYNEQFF. CDR3 nucleotide sequence: TGCGCCAGCGGTAACGGGGGAATTAGCTCCTACAATGAGCAGTTCTTC. V usage is TRBV10-2 and J usage is TRBJ2-1, with D possibly matching TRBD2 (6 bases). V gave up 8 bases and J gave up 0 bases, with 17 bases separating them. The V gene's germline CDR1 is WSHSY and CDR2 SAAADI. This CDR3 is 16 amino acids long.

J is TRBJ1-1 and V is TRBV7-3; TRBD1 agrees at 8 bases. V shed 2 bases and J 1 base; nucleotides not matched to a gene: 6. The germline V gene encodes CDR1 SGHTA and CDR2 FQGTGA. The CDR3 sequence is 16 residues long. The CDR3 DNA is TGTGCCAGCAGCTTATACTACAGGGGGACGAACACTGAAGCTTTCTTT. Residues: CASSLYYRGTNTEAFF. Drawing the rest from reference TRBV7-3 and TRBJ1-1, the complete variable domain is GAGVSQTPSNKVTEKGKYVELRCDPISGHTALYWYRQSLGQGPEFLIYFQGTGAADDSGLPNDRFFAVRPEGSVSTLKIQRTERGDSAVYLCASSLYYRGTNTEAFFGQGTRLTVV.

The CDR3 here is CASSYSNGGAKNIQYF. DNA of the CDR3: TGTGCCAGCAGTTACTCGAACGGGGGAGCCAAAAACATTCAGTACTTC. V usage is TRBV6-5 and J usage is TRBJ2-4; a weak D match, TRBD2 (6 bases). V was clipped by 0 bases and J by 0 bases, with 9 bases between them. The CDR3 length is 16 residues. Germline CDR1 reads MNHEY; CDR2 reads SVGAGI.

This clonotype has ten or more counts. The chain is built from TRBV9 and TRBJ2-1; D perhaps matches TRBD2 (5 bases). This CDR3 has 19 residues. Germline loops: CDR1 SGDLS, CDR2 YYNGEE. V was cut by 3 bases and J by 0 bases, with 22 bases left in between. The chain's CDR3 is CASSAGLGVVLSSYNEQFF. In nucleotides, the CDR3 is TGTGCCAGCAGCGCCGGACTGGGCGTGGTTTTGTCCTCCTACAATGAGCAGTTCTTC. The variable domain in full, with the rest retrieved from reference TRBV9 and TRBJ2-1, is DSGVTQTPKHLITATGQRVTLRCSPRSGDLSVYWYQQSLDQGLQFLIQYYNGEERAKGNILERFSAQQFPDLHSELNLSSLELGDSALYFCASSAGLGVVLSSYNEQFFGPGTRLTVL.

The rearrangement uses TRBV7-8 and TRBJ2-4; maybe TRBD1 (6 bases). The CDR3 sequence is 15 residues long. Trimming took 3 bases from V and 3 from J, leaving 12 bases between them. Per germline, CDR1 SGHVS and CDR2 FQNEAQ. The CDR3 region has the DNA TGTGCCAGCAGCTTTCTCGGCAGGGGCAAAAACATTCAGTACTTC. Translated, it gives CASSFLGRGKNIQYF.

The chain links TRBV24-1 to TRBJ2-2; perhaps TRBD1 as D (5 bases). V was trimmed by 7 bases and J by 3 bases, leaving 17 bases between them. The CDR3 length is 16 residues. Germline V gives CDR1 KGHDR, CDR2 SFDVKD. The CDR3 DNA reads TGTGCCACCAGGACCTCAGGGTCCCTGGACACCGGGGAGCTGTTTTTT. Translated, it gives CATRTSGSLDTGELFF.

This clonotype was seen a handful of times. This rearrangement joins TRBV3-1 to TRBJ1-3; the D is unclear. Germline lookup yields CDR1 LGHDT and CDR2 YNNKEL (reference sequence). The V and J ends lost 6 bases and 0 bases respectively, with 9 bases between them. The CDR3 sequence is 14 residues long. CDR3 in DNA: TGTGCCAGCAGGCAGGAGCTCTCTGGAAACACCATATATTTT. Residues: CASRQELSGNTIYF.